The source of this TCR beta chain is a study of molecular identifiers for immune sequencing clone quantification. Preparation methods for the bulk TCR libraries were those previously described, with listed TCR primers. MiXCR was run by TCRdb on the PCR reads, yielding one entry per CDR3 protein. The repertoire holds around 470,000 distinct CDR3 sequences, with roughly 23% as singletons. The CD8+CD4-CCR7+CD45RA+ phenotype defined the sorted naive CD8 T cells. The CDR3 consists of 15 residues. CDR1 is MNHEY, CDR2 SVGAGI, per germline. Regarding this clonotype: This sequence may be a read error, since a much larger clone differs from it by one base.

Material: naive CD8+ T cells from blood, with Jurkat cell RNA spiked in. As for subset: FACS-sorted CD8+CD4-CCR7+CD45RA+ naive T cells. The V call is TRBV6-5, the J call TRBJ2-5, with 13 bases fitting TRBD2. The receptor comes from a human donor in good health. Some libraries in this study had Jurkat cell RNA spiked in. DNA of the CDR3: TGTGCCAGCAGTTACAGTGGACTAGCGGGAGAGACCCAGTGCTTC. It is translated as CASSYSGLAGETQCF.